A single sample is the source of the 14 T cell receptor beta chains below, sequenced in a study of cytomegalovirus exposure and HLA in healthy donors (dated by TCRdb to 2017 to 2019). To prepare the library, the immunoSEQ multiplex PCR assay was applied. The multiplex PCR relied on a mix of 60 forward primers for TCR Vbeta segments and 13 reverse primers for TCR Jbeta segments. As stored in TCRdb, this immuneACCESS dataset retains in-frame rearrangements with V and J assigned. A fraction of the clones does not appear; measured against another copy, unresolved V genes explain less than half of the discrepancy, and the remainder lacks a known reason. Across this sample there are approximately 120,000 clones, with over 80% seen only once. Over 15% of the sample is in the top ten clones. Sequencing used PBMCs. The receptors derive from a young man in good health and CMV-seropositive.

This clone was observed at least ten times. The chain employs TRBV7-7 and TRBJ2-1; 9 nucleotides agree with TRBD1. The V gene end was trimmed by 5 bases and the J gene end by 7 bases; junction bases not matched to a gene: 6. This CDR3 has 14 residues. Germline CDR1 SSHAT, CDR2 FNYEAQ (reference sequence). CDR3 sequence: CASSAGTGRNEQFF. In DNA, the CDR3 is TGTGCCAGCAGCGCGGGGACAGGGCGGAATGAGCAGTTCTTC. Combining the CDR3 with reference TRBV7-7 and TRBJ2-1 gives the whole variable domain GAGVSQSPRYKVTKRGQDVTLRCDPISSHATLYWYQQALGQGPEFLTYFNYEAQPDKSGLPSDRFSAERPEGSISTLTIQRTEQRDSAMYRCASSAGTGRNEQFFGPGTRLTVL.

The V and J genes are TRBV18 and TRBJ2-7; 11 bases agree with TRBD1. Trimming removed 2 bases from V and 7 bases from J; junction bases left unmatched: 13. The CDR3 runs 17 residues. Looked up from germline, CDR1 is KGHSH and CDR2 is LQKENI. CDR3 sequence: CASSPNAGTGGRNEQYF. In DNA form, the CDR3 reads TGTGCCAGCTCACCAAATGCCGGGACAGGGGGACGAAATGAGCAGTACTTC.

The rearrangement uses TRBV6-1 and TRBJ2-5; TRBD1 aligns across 7 bases. J gave up 2 bases and V 4 bases, and 7 bases lay outside the gene matches. Germline V gives CDR1 MNHNS, CDR2 SASEGT. The CDR3 covers 15 residues. DNA for the CDR3: TGTGCCAGCAGTGGTGTCGACAGGGCGCAAGAGACCCAGTACTTC. This translates into CASSGVDRAQETQYF.

This rearrangement joins TRBV5-1 to TRBJ2-2; TRBD2 agrees at 8 bases. The germline V gene has CDR1 SGHRS and CDR2 YFSETQ. J was trimmed by 6 bases and V by 3 bases; bases with no gene match: 10. This CDR3 comprises 16 residues. The CDR3 DNA is TGCGCCAGCAGCTCCCAGCGGGGGCCCGGGGCCGGGGAGCTGTTTTTT. This translates into CASSSQRGPGAGELFF.

The chain carries TRBV5-1 and TRBJ2-5; 8 nucleotides agree with TRBD2. From germline, CDR1 is SGHRS and CDR2 YFSETQ. V lost 3 bases to trimming and J lost 5 bases; unmatched junction nucleotides: 3. This CDR3 region has 13 residues. The CDR3 reads CASSSAGVETQYF. CDR3 sequence (DNA): TGCGCCAGCAGCTCAGCGGGGGTGGAGACCCAGTACTTC.

The chain links TRBV7-9 to TRBJ1-2; 9 bases are shared with TRBD1. Trimming at V came to 0 bases and at J to 6 bases, leaving 5 bases not matched to a gene. From germline, CDR1 is SEHNR and CDR2 FQNEAQ (reference sequence). The CDR3 spans 15 residues. In DNA form, the CDR3 reads TGTGCCAGCAGCTTAGCGGGACAGGGAATCCATGGCTACACCTTC. This gives the protein CASSLAGQGIHGYTF.

The J gene is TRBJ1-2, the V gene TRBV28, with 7 nucleotides matching TRBD1. V gave up 3 bases and J gave up 4 bases; unmatched junction bases: 5. The CDR3 extends over 14 amino acids. Germline CDR1 is MDHEN and CDR2 is SYDVKM. The DNA of the CDR3 is TGTGCCAGCAGTTTTGTAGGGGGCCCCTATGGCTACACCTTC. Its translation is CASSFVGGPYGYTF.

J is TRBJ2-7 and V is TRBV19; 9 bases are shared with TRBD1. CDR1 LNHDA and CDR2 SQIVND come from the germline V gene (reference sequence). With V trimmed by 5 bases and J by 6 bases, 8 bases remained unmatched. The CDR3 loop spans 14 amino acids. The DNA of the CDR3 is TGTGCCAGTAGTCTTCAAGGGACAGGGACCGAGCAGTACTTC. Translated, it gives CASSLQGTGTEQYF.

V and J are TRBV30 and TRBJ1-5; 10 nucleotides match TRBD1. V lost 3 bases to trimming and J lost 2 bases; unmatched junction nucleotides: 10. The length of the CDR3 is 17 residues. In germline, CDR1 is GTSNPN, CDR2 SVGIG (reference sequence). The DNA for the CDR3 is TGTGCCTGGAGCCGGGACAGGGGTCCCGGGGGCAATCAGCCCCAGCATTTT. It is translated as CAWSRDRGPGGNQPQHF.

The chain uses TRBV14 and TRBJ1-2; D not certain. This CDR3 has 11 amino acids. V lost 4 bases, J lost 7 bases, and 7 bases lay in between. Germline V gives CDR1 SGHDN, CDR2 FVKESK. The CDR3 coding sequence is TGTGCCAGCAGCCCAGACTGTGGCTACACCTTC. This encodes CASSPDCGYTF.

The chain couples TRBV5-1 to TRBJ2-4; 11 bases align to TRBD2. Germline CDR1 is SGHRS and CDR2 is YFSETQ. The CDR3 is made up of 16 amino acids. V trimming: 0 bases; J trimming: 7 bases; junction bases outside the gene matches: 6. DNA of the CDR3: TGCGCCAGCAGCTTGGATGGTAGCGGGGGGGGTAACATTCAGTACTTC. This translates into CASSLDGSGGGNIQYF. Filled out from reference TRBV5-1 and TRBJ2-4, the complete variable domain reads KAGVTQTPRYLIKTRGQQVTLSCSPISGHRSVSWYQQTPGQGLQFLFEYFSETQRNKGNFPGRFSGRQFSNSRSEMNVSTLELGDSALYLCASSLDGSGGGNIQYFGAGTRLSVL.

This CDR3 reads CANPVELEQFF. The CDR3 coding sequence is TGCGCCAATCCCGTGGAGCTGGAGCAGTTCTTC. This chain uses TRBV5-1 with TRBJ2-1; unclear D gene. The germline gives CDR1 SGHRS, CDR2 YFSETQ. This CDR3 comprises 11 residues. V lost 9 bases, J lost 10 bases, and 14 bases lay in between.

This clone was counted between two and nine times. The chain is built from TRBV28 and TRBJ1-2, with a possible D match to TRBD1 (5 bases). This CDR3 is 14 amino acids long. Germline CDR1 is MDHEN and CDR2 is SYDVKM. Trimming removed 4 bases from V and 2 bases from J, with 11 bases in between. This CDR3 reads CASSSTAPNYGYTF. The DNA of the CDR3 is TGTGCCAGCAGTTCGACAGCCCCAAACTATGGCTACACCTTC.

The chain carries TRBV9 and TRBJ2-1; no clear D gene. The CDR3 covers 13 residues. Trimming pared 3 bases from V and 0 bases from J, leaving 4 bases between. Germline CDR1 reads SGDLS; CDR2 reads YYNGEE. In nucleotides, the CDR3 is TGTGCCAGCAGCGATAGCTCCTACAATGAGCAGTTCTTC. Its protein is CASSDSSYNEQFF.